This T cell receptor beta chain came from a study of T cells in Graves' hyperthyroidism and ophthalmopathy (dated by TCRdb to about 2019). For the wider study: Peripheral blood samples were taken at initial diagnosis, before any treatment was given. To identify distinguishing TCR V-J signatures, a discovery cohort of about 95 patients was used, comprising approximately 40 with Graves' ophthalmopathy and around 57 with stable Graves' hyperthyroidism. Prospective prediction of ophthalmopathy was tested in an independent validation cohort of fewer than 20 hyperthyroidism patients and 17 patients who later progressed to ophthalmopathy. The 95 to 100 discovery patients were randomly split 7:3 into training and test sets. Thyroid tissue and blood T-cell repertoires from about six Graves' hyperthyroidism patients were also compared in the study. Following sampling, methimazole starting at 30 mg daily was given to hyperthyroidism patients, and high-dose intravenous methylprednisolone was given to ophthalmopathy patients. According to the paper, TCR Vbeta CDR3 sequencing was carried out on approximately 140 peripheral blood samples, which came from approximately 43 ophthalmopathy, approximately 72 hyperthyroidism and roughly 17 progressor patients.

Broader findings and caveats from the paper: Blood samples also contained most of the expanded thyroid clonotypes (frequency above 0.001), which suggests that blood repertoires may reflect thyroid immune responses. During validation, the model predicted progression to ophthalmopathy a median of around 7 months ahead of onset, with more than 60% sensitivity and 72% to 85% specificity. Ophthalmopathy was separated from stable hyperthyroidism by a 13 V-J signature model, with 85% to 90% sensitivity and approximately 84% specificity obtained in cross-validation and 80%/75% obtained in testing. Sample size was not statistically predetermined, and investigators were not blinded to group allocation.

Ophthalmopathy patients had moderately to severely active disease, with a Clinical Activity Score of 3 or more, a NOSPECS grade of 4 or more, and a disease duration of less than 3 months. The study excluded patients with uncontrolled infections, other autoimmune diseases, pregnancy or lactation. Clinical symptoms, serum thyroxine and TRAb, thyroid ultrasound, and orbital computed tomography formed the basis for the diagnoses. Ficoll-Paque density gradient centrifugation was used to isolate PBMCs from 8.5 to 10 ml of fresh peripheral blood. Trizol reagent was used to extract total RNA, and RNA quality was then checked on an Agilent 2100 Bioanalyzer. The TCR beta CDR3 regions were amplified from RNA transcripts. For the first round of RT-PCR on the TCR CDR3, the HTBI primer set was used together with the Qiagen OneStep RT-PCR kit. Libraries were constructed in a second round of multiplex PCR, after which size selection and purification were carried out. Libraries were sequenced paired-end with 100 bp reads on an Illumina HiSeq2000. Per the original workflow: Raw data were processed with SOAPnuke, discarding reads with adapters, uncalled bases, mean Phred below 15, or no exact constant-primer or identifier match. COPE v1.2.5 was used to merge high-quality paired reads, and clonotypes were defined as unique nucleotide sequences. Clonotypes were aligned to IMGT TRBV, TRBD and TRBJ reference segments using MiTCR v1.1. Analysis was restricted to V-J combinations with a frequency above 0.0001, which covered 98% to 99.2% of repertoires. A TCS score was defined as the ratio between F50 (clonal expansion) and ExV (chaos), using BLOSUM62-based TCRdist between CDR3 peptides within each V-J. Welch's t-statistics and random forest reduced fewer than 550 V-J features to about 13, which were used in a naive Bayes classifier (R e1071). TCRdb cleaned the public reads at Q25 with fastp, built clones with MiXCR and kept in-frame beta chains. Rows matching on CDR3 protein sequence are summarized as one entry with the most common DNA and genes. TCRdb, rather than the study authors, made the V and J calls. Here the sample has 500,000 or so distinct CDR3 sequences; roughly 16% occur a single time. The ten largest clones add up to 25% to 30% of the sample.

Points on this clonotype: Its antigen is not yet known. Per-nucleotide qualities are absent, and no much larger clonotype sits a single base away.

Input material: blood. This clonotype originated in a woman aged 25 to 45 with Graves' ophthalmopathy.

CDR3 sequence: CASSSYLAGIDNEQFF. The sequenced DNA is TGTGCCAGCAGCTCTTATCTAGCGGGAATCGACAATGAGCAGTTCTTC. This chain joins TRBV7-3 to TRBJ2-1; 9 bases in the middle match TRBD2. Reading the germline V gene gives CDR1 SGHTA and CDR2 FQGTGA. The CDR3 runs 16 residues from the cysteine to the phenylalanine. The DNA shown is the 48-base CDR3, in frame from base 1. After removal of 4 bases from V and 5 bases from J, the junction retains 9 bases not matched to a gene.